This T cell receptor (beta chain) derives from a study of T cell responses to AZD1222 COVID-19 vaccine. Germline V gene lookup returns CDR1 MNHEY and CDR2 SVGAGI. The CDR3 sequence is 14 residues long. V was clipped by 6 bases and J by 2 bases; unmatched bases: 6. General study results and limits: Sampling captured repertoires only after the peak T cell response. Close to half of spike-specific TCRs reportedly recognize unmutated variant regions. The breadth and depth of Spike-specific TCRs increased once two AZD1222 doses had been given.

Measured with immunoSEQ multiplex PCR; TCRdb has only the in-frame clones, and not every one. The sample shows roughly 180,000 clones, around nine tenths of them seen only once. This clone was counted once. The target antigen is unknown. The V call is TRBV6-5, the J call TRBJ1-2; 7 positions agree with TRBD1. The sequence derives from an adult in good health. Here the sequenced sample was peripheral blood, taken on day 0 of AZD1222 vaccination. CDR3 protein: CASRGLTGNYGYTF. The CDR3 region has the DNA TGTGCCAGCAGGGGCTTGACAGGGAACTATGGCTACACCTTC.